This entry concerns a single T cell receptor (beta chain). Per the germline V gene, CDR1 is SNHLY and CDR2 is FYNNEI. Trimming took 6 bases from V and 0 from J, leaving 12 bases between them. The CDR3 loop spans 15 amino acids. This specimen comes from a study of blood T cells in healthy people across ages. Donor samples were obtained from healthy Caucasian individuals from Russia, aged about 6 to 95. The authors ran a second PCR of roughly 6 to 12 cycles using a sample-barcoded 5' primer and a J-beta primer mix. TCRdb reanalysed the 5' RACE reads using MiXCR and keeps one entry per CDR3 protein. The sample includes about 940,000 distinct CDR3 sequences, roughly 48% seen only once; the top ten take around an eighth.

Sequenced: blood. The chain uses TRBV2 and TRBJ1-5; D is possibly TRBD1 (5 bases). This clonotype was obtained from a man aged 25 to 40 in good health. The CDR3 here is CASSETVYSNQPQHF. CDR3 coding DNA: TGTGCCAGCAGCGAGACAGTGTATAGCAATCAGCCCCAGCATTTT.